These 3 T cell receptor beta chains originate from one sample sequenced in a study of blood T cell repertoires in COVID-19. Measured with immunoSEQ multiplex PCR; TCRdb has only the in-frame clones, and not every one. This repertoire shows around 46,000 clones, approximately 86% found once; its top ten account for over 12%. Source material: peripheral blood. All receptors come from a human donor in a cohort sampled during active COVID-19.

J is TRBJ2-7 and V is TRBV30; D remains unclear. V was pared by 4 bases and J by 4 bases, with 14 bases between. The length of the CDR3 is 13 residues. Germline CDR1 reads GTSNPN; CDR2 reads SVGIG (reference sequence). CDR3 DNA sequence: TGTGCCTGGACTCCTAAGCCGACTTACGAGCAGTACTTC. Encoded protein: CAWTPKPTYEQYF.

The J gene is TRBJ2-1, the V gene TRBV3-1 (or the pseudogene TRBV3-2), with 8 positions matching TRBD2. Germline-derived CDR1 and CDR2 are LGHDT and YNNKEL (reference sequence). V shed 0 bases, J shed 6 bases, and the junction held 4 bases outside the gene matches. This CDR3 contains 15 residues. The CDR3 DNA sequence: TGTGCCAGCAGCCAAGATCTGGGACTAGGCAATGAGCAGTTCTTC. This sequence encodes CASSQDLGLGNEQFF.

The chain couples TRBV28 to TRBJ2-7; TRBD1 matches at 10 bases. The V segment lost 7 bases and the J segment 5 bases; nucleotides outside the gene matches: 11. The CDR3 runs 15 residues. Per the germline V gene, CDR1 is MDHEN and CDR2 is SYDVKM. CDR3 protein: CASIQGGQGRNEQYF. As DNA, the CDR3 is TGTGCCAGCATCCAAGGGGGACAGGGGCGGAACGAGCAGTACTTC.